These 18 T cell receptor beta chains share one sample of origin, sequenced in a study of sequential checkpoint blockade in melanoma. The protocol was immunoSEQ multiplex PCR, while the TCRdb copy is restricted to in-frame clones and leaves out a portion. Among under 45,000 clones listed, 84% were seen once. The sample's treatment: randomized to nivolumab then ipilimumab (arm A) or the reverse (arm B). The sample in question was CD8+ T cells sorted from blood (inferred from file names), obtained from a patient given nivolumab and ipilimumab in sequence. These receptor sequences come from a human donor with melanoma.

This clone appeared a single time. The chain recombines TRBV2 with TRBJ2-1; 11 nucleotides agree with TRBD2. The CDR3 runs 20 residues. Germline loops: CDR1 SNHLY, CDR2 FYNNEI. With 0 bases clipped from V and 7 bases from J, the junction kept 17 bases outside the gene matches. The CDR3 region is CASSEARGQGAASGGNEQFF. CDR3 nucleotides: TGTGCCAGCAGTGAAGCGCGTGGGCAGGGGGCGGCTAGCGGGGGGAATGAGCAGTTCTTC.

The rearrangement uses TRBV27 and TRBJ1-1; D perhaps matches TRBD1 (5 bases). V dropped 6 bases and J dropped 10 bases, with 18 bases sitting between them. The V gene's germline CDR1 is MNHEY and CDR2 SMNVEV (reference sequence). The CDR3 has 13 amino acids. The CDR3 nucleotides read TGTGCCAGCAGCAGGGCGGAGATGATCGGAGCTTTCTTT. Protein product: CASSRAEMIGAFF.

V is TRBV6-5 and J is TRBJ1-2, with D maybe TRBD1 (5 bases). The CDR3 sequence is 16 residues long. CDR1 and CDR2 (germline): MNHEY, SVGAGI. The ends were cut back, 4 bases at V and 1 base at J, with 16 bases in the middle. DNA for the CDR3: TGTGCCAGCAGTTGGGCACTGGGGCCGGTTAACTATGGCTACACCTTC. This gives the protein CASSWALGPVNYGYTF.

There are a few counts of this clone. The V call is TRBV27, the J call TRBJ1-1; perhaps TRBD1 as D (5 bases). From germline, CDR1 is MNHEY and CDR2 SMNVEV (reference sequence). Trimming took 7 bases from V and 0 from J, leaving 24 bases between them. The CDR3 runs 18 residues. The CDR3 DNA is TGTGCCAGCACCCTTGAAGGGGCGGGGTCTGCTATGAACACTGAAGCTTTCTTT. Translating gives CASTLEGAGSAMNTEAFF.

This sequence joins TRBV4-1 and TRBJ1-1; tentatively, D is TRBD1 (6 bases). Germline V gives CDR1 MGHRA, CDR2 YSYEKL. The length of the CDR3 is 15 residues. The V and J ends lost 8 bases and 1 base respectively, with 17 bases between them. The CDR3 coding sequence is TGCGCCAGCGCCTTAGAAGGCAGGGGGAACACTGAAGCTTTCTTT. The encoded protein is CASALEGRGNTEAFF.

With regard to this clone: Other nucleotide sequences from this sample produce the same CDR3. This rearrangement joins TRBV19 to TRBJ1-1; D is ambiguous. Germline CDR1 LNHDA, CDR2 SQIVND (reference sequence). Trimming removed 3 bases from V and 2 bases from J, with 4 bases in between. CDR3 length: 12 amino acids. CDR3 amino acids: CASSIGNTEAFF. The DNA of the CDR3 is TGTGCCAGTAGTATTGGCAACACTGAAGCTTTCTTT.

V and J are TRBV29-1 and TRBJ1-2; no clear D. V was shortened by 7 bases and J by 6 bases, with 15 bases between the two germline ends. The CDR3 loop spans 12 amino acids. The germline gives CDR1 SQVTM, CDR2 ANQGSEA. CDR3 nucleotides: TGCAGCGCTCCTAGATCGTCGGATGGCTACACCTTC. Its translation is CSAPRSSDGYTF.

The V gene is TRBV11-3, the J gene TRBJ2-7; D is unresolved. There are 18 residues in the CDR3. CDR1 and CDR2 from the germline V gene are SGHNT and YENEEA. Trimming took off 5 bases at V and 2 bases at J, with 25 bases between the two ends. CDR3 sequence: CASSHPVESGADTYEQYF. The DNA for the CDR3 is TGTGCCAGCAGCCACCCGGTCGAGAGTGGAGCTGATACCTACGAGCAGTACTTC.

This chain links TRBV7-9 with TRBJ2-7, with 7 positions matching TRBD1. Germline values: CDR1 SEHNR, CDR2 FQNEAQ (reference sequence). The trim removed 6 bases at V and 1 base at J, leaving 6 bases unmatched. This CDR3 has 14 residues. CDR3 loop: CASSQPGQSYEQYF. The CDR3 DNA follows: TGTGCCAGCAGTCAACCGGGACAGTCCTACGAGCAGTACTTC.

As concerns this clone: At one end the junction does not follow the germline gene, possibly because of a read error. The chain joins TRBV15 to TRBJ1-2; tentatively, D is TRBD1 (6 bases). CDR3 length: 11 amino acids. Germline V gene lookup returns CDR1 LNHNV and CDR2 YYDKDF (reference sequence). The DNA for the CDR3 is TGTGCCACCAGCGGAGGACAGATCCATTCCTTC. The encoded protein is CATSGGQIHSF.

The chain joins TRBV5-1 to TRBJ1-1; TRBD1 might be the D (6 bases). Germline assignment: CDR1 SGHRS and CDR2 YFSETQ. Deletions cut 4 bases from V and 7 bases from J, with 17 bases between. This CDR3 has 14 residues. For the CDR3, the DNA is TGCGCCAGCAGCGCCGTAACAGGGTGGGGTGAAGCTTTCTTT. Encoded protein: CASSAVTGWGEAFF.

CDR3 residues: CASSQDKGEAYEQYF. CDR3 nucleotides: TGTGCCAGCAGCCAAGATAAGGGGGAAGCCTACGAGCAGTACTTC. The rearrangement links TRBV4-2 to TRBJ2-7, with a weak D call TRBD1 (6 bases). This CDR3 has 15 residues. Trimming left V 0 bases short and J 2 bases short, with 11 bases between. Germline V gives CDR1 LGHNA, CDR2 YNFKEQ.

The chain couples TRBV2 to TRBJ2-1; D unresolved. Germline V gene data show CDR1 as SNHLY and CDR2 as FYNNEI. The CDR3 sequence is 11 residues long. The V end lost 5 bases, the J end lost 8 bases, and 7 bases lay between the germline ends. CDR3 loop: CASSTTDEQFF. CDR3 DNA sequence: TGTGCCAGCAGTACTACGGATGAGCAGTTCTTC.

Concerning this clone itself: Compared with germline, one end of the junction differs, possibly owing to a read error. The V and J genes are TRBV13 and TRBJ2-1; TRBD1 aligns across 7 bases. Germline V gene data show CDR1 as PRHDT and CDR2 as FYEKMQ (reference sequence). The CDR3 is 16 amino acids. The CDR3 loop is CASSPRDSASYNERFF. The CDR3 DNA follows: TGTGCCAGCAGCCCCCGGGACAGTGCCTCCTACAATGAGCGGTTCTTC.

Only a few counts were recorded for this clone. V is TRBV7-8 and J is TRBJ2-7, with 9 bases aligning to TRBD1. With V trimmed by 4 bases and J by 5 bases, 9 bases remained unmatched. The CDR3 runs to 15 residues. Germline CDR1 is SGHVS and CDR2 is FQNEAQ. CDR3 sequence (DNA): TGTGCCAGCAGCTCAGGACAGGGGTTGTCCCACGAGCAGTACTTC. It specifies CASSSGQGLSHEQYF.

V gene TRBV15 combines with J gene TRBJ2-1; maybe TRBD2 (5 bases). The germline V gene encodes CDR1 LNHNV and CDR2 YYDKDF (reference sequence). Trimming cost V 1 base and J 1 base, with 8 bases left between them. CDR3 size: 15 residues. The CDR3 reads CATSRGRQSYNEQFF. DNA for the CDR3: TGTGCCACCAGCAGAGGGAGGCAGTCCTACAATGAGCAGTTCTTC.

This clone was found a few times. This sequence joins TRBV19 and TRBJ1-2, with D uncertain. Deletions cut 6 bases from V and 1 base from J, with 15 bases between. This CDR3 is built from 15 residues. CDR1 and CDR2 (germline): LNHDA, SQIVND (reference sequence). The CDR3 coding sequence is TGTGCCAGTAGCCGATGGGAGTCACGTAACTATGGCTACACCTTC. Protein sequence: CASSRWESRNYGYTF.

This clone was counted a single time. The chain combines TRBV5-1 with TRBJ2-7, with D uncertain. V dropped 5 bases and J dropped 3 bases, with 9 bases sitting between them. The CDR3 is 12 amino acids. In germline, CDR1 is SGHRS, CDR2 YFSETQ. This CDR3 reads CASRYENYEQYF. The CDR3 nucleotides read TGCGCCAGCAGATATGAGAACTACGAGCAGTACTTC.